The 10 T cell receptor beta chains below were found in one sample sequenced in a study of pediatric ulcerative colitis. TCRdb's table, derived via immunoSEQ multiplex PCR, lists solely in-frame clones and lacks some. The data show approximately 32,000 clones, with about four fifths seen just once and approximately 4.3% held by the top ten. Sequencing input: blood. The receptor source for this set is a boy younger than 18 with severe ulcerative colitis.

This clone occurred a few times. CDR3 coding DNA: TGCGCCAGCAGCTTAAACAGGGCCGGTGACGGCTACACCTTC. It encodes CASSLNRAGDGYTF. The rearrangement joins TRBV5-1 to TRBJ1-2; tentatively, D is TRBD1 (6 bases). CDR3 size: 14 residues. Trimming stripped 2 bases from V and 8 bases from J, with 16 bases between. Germline V lookup: CDR1 SGHRS, CDR2 YFSETQ.

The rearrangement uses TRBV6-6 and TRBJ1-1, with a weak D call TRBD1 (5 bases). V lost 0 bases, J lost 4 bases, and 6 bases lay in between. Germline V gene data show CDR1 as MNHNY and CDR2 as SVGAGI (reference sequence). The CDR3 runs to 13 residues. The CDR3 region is CASSYSGATEAFF. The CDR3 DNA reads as TGTGCCAGCAGTTACTCCGGGGCCACTGAAGCTTTCTTT.

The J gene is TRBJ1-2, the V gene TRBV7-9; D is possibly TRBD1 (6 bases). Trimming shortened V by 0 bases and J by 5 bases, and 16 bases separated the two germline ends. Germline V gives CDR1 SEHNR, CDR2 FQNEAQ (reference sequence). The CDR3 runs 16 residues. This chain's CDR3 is CASSLAEAGAEYGYTF. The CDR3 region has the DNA TGTGCCAGCAGCTTAGCGGAGGCAGGGGCGGAATATGGCTACACCTTC.

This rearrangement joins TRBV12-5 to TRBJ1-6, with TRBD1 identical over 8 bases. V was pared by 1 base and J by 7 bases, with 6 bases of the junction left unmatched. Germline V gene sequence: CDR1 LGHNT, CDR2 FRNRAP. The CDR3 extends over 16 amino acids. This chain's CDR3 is CASGLDAQGANSPLHF. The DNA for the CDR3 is TGTGCTAGTGGTTTGGACGCCCAGGGGGCGAATTCACCCCTCCACTTT.

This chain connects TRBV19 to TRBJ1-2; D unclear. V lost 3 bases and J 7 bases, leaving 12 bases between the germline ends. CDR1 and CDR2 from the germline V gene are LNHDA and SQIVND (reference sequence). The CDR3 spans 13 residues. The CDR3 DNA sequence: TGTGCCAGTAGTATGGCGGAGCGAGGTGGCTACACCTTC. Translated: CASSMAERGGYTF.

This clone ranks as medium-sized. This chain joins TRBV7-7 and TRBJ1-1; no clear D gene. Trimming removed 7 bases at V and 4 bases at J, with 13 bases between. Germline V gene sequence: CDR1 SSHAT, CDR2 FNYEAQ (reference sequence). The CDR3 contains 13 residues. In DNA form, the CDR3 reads TGTGCCAGCACCGCTTATATGGGCACTGAAGCTTTCTTT. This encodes CASTAYMGTEAFF.

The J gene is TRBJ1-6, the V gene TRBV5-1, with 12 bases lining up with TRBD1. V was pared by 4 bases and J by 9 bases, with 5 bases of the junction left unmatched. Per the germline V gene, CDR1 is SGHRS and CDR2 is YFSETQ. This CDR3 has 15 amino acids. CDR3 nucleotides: TGCGCCAGCAGCACCGGGACAGGGGGCGGTTCACCCCTCCACTTT. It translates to CASSTGTGGGSPLHF.

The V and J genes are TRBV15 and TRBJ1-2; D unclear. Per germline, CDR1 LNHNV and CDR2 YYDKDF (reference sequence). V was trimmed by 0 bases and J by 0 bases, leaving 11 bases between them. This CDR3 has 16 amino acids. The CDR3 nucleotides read TGTGCCACCAGCAGAGATCTAGCAGCGCCTAACTATGGCTACACCTTC. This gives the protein CATSRDLAAPNYGYTF.

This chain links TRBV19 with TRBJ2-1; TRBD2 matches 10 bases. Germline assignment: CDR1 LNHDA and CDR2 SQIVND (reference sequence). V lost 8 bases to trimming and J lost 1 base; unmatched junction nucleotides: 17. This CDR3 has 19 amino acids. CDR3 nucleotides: TGTGCCAGTGCCCATCCGCCAGGTAGCGGGGGGCCGTCCTACAATGAGCAGTTCTTC. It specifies CASAHPPGSGGPSYNEQFF.

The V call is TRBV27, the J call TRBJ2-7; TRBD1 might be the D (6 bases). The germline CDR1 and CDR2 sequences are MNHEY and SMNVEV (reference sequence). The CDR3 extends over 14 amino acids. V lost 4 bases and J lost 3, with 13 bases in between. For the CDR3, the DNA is TGTGCCAGCAGTTCCGGGACAAATCACTACGAGCAGTACTTC. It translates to CASSSGTNHYEQYF.